This TCR beta chain emerged from a study of blood T cells in healthy people across ages. Study-level results: The CMV status of each donor remained undetermined, and this could have confounded shifts in expanded clonotypes. Long-lived donors carried more naive CD4+ cells and greater diversity than aged donors. Researchers deemed the diversity estimates from one million T cells underestimates.

Turning to this clonotype: As yet, its antigen is unknown.

PCR was performed a second time for about 6 to 11 cycles using a sample-barcoded 5' primer and a J-beta primer mix. A single record per CDR3 protein comes from TCRdb applying MiXCR to the 5' RACE reads. The sample shows 650,000 to 1,000,000 distinct CDR3 sequences, roughly 35% of them seen only once. This CDR3 comprises 14 residues. Germline CDR1 reads MNHEY; CDR2 reads SVGEGT. With 5 bases removed from V and 6 bases from J, the gap between germline ends came to 14 bases. Every donor gave 9 to 10 milliliters of peripheral blood. This clonotype was obtained from a man younger than 30 in good health. The V and J genes are TRBV6-2 or TRBV6-3 and TRBJ1-5; D not certain. The sequenced sample was blood. The CDR3 DNA reads as TGTGCCAGCAGTGACTTGAAGTTTGGTCAGCCCCAGCATTTT. Protein sequence: CASSDLKFGQPQHF.